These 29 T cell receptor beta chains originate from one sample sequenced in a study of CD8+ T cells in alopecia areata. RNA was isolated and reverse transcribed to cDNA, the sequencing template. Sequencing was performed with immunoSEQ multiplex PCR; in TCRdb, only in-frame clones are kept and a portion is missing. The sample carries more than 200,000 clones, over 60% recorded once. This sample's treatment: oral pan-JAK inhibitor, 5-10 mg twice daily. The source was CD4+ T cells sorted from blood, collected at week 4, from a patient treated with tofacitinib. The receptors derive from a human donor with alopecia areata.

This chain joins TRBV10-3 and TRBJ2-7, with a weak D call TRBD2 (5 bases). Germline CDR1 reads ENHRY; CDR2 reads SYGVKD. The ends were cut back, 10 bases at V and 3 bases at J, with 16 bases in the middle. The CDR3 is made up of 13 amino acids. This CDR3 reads CATATGENYEQYF. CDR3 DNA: TGTGCCACCGCTACCGGGGAAAACTACGAGCAGTACTTC.

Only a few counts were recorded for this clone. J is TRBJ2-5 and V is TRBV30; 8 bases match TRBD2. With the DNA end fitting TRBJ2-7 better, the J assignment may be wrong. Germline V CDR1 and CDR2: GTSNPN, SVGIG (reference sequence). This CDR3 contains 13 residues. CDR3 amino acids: CACRGPGGYEQYF. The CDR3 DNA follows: TGTGCCTGCCGGGGTCCGGGGGGGTACGAGCAGTACTTC.

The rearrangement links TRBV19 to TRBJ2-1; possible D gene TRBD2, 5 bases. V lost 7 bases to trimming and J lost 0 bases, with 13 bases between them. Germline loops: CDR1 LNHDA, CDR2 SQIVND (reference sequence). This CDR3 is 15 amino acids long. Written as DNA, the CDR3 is TGTGCCAGTACCGAAGGACGGGGCTCCTACAATGAGCAGTTCTTC. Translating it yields CASTEGRGSYNEQFF.

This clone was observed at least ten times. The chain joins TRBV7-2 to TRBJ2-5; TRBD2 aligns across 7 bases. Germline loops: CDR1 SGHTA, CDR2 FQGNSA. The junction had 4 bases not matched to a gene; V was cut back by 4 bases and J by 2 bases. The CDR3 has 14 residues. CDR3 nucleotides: TGTGCCAGCAGCTGGGGCGGGGGTCAAGAGACCCAGTACTTC. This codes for CASSWGGGQETQYF.

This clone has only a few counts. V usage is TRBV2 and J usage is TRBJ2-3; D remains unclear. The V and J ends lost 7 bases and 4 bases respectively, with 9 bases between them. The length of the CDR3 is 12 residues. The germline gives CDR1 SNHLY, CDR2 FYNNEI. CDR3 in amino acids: CASNSWADTQYF. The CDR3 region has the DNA TGTGCCAGCAATTCATGGGCAGATACGCAGTATTTT.

For the CDR3, the DNA is TGTGCCAGCACCCCGGACACCCTGCGGGGCTACACCTTC. It codes for CASTPDTLRGYTF. The J gene is TRBJ1-2, the V gene TRBV2; possibly TRBD1 for D (5 bases). From germline, CDR1 is SNHLY and CDR2 FYNNEI. The CDR3 covers 13 residues. V was trimmed by 7 bases and J by 8 bases, leaving 17 bases between them.

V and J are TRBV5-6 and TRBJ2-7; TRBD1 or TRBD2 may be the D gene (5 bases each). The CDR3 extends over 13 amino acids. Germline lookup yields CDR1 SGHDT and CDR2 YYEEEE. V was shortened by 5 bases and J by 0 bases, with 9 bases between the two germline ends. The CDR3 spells CASSEGNSYEQYF. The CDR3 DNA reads TGTGCCAGCAGTGAGGGGAACTCCTACGAGCAGTACTTC. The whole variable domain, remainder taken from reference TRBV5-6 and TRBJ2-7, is DAGVTQSPTHLIKTRGQQVTLRCSPKSGHDTVSWYQQALGQGPQFIFQYYEEEERQRGNFPDRFSGHQFPNYSSELNVNALLLGDSALYLCASSEGNSYEQYFGPGTRLTVT.

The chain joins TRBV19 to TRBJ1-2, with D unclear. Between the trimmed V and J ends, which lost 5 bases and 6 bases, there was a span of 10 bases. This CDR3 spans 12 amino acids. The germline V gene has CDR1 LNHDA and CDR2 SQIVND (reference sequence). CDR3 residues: CASSHGYHGYTF. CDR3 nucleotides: TGTGCCAGTAGTCATGGATACCATGGCTACACCTTC.

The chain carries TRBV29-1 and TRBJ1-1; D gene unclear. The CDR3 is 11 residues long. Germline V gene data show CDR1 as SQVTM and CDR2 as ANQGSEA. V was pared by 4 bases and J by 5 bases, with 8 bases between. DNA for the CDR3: TGCAGCGTTGTTACGGCTACTGAAGCTTTCTTT. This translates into CSVVTATEAFF.

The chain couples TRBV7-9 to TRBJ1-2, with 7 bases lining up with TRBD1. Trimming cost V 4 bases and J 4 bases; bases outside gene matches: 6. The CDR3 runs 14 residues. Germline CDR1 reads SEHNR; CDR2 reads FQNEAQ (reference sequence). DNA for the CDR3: TGTGCCAGCAGCTCCAGCGCAGGGGGCTATGGCTACACCTTC. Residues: CASSSSAGGYGYTF.

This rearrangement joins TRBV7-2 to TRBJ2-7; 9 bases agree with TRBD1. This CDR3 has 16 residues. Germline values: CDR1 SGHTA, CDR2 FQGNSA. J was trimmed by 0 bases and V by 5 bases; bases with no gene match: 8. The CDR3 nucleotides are TGTGCCAGCAGCCTTGTTACAGGGGGCAGCTCCTACGAGCAGTACTTC. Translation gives CASSLVTGGSSYEQYF.

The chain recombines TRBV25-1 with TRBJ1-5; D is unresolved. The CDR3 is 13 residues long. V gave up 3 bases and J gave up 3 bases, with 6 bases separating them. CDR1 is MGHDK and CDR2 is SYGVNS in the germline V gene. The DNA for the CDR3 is TGTGCCAGCAGTGATAGTTTCAATCAGCCCCAGCATTTT. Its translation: CASSDSFNQPQHF.

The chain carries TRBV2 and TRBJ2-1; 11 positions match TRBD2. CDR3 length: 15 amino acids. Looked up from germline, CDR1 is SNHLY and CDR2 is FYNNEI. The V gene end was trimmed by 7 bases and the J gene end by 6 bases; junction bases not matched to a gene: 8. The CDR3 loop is CASKFGLAGSNEQFF. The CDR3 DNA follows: TGTGCCAGCAAGTTCGGACTAGCGGGCAGCAATGAGCAGTTCTTC.

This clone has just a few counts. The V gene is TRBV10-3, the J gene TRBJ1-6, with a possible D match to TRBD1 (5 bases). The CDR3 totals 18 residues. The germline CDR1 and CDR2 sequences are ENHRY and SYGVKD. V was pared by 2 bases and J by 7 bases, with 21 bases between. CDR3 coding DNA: TGTGCCATCAGTGAGATTTCGGCGTGGGGCCTTGGGAATTCACCCCTCCACTTT. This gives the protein CAISEISAWGLGNSPLHF.

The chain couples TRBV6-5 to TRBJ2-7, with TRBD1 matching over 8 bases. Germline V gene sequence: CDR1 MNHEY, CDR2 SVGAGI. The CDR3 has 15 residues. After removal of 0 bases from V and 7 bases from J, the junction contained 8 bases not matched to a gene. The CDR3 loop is CASSYSWTGLREQYF. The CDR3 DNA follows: TGTGCCAGCAGTTACTCCTGGACAGGGCTGAGGGAGCAGTACTTC.

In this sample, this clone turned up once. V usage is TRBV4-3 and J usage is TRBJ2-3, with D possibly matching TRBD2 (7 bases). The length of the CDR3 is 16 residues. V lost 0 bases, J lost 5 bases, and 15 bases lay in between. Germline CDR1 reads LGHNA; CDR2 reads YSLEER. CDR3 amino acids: CASSQDWRGRIDTQYF. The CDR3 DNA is TGCGCCAGCAGCCAAGATTGGCGGGGGCGTATAGATACGCAGTATTTT.

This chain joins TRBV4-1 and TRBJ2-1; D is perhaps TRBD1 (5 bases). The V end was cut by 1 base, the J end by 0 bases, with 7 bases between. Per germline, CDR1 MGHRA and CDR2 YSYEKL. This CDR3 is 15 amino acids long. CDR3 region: CASSQGQSSYNEQFF. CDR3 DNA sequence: TGCGCCAGCAGCCAAGGACAGAGCTCCTACAATGAGCAGTTCTTC.

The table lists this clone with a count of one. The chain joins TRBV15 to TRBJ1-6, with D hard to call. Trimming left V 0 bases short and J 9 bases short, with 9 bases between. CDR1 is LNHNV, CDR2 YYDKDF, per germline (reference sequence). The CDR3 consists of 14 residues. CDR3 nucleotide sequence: TGTGCCACCAGCAGAGACAGGCCGCCTTCACCCCTCCACTTT. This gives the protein CATSRDRPPSPLHF. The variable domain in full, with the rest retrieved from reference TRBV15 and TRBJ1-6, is DAMVIQNPRYQVTQFGKPVTLSCSQTLNHNVMYWYQQKSSQAPKLLFHYYDKDFNNEADTPDNFQSRRPNTSFCFLDIRSPGLGDTAMYLCATSRDRPPSPLHFGNGTRLTVT.

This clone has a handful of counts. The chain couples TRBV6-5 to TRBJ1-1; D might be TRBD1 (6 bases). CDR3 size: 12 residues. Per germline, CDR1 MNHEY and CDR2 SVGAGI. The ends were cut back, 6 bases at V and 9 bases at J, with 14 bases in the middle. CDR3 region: CASSPTGIQAFF. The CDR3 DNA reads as TGTGCCAGCAGCCCAACAGGGATACAAGCTTTCTTT.

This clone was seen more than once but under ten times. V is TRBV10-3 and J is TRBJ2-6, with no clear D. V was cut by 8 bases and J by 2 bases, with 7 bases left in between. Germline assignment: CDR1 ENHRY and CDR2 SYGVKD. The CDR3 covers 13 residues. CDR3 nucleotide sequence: TGTGCCATCGAAGGAACTGGGGCCAACGTCCTGACTTTC. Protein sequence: CAIEGTGANVLTF.

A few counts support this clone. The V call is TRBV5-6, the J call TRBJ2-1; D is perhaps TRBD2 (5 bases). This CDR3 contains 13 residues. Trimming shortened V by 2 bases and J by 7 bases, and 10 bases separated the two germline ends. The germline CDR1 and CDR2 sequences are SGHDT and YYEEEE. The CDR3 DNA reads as TGTGCCAGCAGCTTCGAGAGGAGGAATGAGCAGTTCTTC. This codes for CASSFERRNEQFF.

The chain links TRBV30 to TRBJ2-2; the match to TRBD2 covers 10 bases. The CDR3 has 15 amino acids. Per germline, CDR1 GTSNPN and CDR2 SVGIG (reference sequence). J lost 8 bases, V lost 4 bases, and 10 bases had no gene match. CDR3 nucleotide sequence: TGTGCCTGGAAAAGTACTAGCGGGGTCATGGGGGAGCTGTTTTTT. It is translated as CAWKSTSGVMGELFF.

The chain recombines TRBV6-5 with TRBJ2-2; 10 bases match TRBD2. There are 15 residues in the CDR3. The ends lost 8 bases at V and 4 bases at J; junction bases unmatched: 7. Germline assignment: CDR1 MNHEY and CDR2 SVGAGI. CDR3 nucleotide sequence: TGTGCCAGCCAAAGCGGGGGGGCGGGCACCGGGGAGCTGTTTTTT. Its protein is CASQSGGAGTGELFF.

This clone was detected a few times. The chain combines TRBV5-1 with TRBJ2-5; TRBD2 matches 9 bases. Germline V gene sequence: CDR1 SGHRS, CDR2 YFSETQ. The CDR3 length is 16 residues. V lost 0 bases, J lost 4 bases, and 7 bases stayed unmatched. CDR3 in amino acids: CASSLDVGGGAETQYF. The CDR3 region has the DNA TGCGCCAGCAGCTTGGATGTTGGCGGGGGGGCAGAGACCCAGTACTTC. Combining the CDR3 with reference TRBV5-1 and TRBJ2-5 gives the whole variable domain KAGVTQTPRYLIKTRGQQVTLSCSPISGHRSVSWYQQTPGQGLQFLFEYFSETQRNKGNFPGRFSGRQFSNSRSEMNVSTLELGDSALYLCASSLDVGGGAETQYFGPGTRLLVL.

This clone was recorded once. The CDR3 nucleotides read TGTGCCAGCACCGGACAGGGGAGCACTGAAGCTTTCTTT. Amino acid sequence: CASTGQGSTEAFF. The V and J genes are TRBV7-9 and TRBJ1-1; the match to TRBD1 covers 9 bases. The V and J ends lost 7 bases and 4 bases, in that order; junction bases with no gene match: 4. The germline gives CDR1 SEHNR, CDR2 FQNEAQ (reference sequence). This CDR3 region has 13 residues.

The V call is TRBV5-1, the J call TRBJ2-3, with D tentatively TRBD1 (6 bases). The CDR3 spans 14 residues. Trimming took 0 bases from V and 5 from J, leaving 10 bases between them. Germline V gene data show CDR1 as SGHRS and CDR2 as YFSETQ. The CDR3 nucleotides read TGCGCCAGCAGCTTGGACAGGGTAGGAGATACGCAGTATTTT. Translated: CASSLDRVGDTQYF.

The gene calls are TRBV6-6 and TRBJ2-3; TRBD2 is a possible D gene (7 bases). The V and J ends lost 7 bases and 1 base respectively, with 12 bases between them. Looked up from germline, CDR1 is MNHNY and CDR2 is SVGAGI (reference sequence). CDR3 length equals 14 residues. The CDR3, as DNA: TGTGCCAGCAAGGCGGGGGCCCGCACAGATACGCAGTATTTT. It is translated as CASKAGARTDTQYF.

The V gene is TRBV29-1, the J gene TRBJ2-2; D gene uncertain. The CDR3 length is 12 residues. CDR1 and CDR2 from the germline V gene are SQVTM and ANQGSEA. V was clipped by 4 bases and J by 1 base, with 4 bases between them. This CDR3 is CSVGENTGELFF. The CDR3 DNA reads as TGCAGCGTTGGGGAGAACACCGGGGAGCTGTTTTTT.

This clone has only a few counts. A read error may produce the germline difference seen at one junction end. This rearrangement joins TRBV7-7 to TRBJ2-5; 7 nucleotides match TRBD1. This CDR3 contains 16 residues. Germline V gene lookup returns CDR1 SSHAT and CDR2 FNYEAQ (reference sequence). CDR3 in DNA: TGTGCTAGCAGCTTAGGGGGCGGCGGAGCTCAAGAGACCCAGTACTTC. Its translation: CASSLGGGGAQETQYF.